A single sample is the source of the 23 T cell receptor beta chains below, sequenced in a study of cytomegalovirus exposure and HLA in healthy donors. Primers: 60 Vbeta forward and 13 Jbeta reverse. Measured with immunoSEQ multiplex PCR; TCRdb has only the in-frame clones, and not every one. The repertoire holds 170,000 or so clones, with 80% to 90% as singletons. The specimen was PBMCs. Source of these receptors: a girl aged 10-17 years in good health and CMV-seropositive.

The rearrangement joins TRBV5-1 to TRBJ2-5; D is perhaps TRBD1 (6 bases). V was pared by 9 bases and J by 2 bases, with 14 bases between. Germline lookup yields CDR1 SGHRS and CDR2 YFSETQ. The CDR3 spans 13 residues. The CDR3 sequence is CANPDSFQETQYF. The CDR3 nucleotides read TGCGCCAACCCGGACAGTTTTCAAGAGACCCAGTACTTC.

This clone has just a few counts. The chain links TRBV5-1 to TRBJ2-1, with D possibly matching TRBD1 (6 bases). Trimming took off 4 bases at V and 5 bases at J, with 10 bases between the two ends. Germline V lookup: CDR1 SGHRS, CDR2 YFSETQ. The CDR3 is 13 amino acids. CDR3 nucleotides: TGCGCCAGCAGCATCTACAGGGACAATGAGCAGTTCTTC. Its protein product is CASSIYRDNEQFF.

The V and J genes are TRBV7-2 and TRBJ1-1, with 7 bases fitting TRBD1. With 2 bases clipped from V and 6 bases from J, the junction kept 3 bases outside the gene matches. CDR1 is SGHTA and CDR2 is FQGNSA in the germline V gene. The CDR3 extends over 13 amino acids. As DNA, the CDR3 is TGTGCCAGCAGCTTACGAGGGGGCGCTGAAGCTTTCTTT. Translation gives CASSLRGGAEAFF.

V usage is TRBV9 and J usage is TRBJ1-1, with D possibly matching TRBD1 (5 bases). Germline V gives CDR1 SGDLS, CDR2 YYNGEE. This CDR3 comprises 13 residues. The V gene lost 3 bases and the J gene lost 9 bases, with 15 bases spanning the gap. As DNA, the CDR3 is TGTGCCAGCAGCGCGCGGCAGGGAGGACAAGCTTTCTTT. Its protein is CASSARQGGQAFF.

The chain links TRBV12-2 to TRBJ2-7; TRBD1, the table's D call, was not compared with the DNA. TRBV12-2 is a listed pseudogene. The CDR3 extends over 16 amino acids. The CDR3 sequence is CASRLARDRHSYEQYF. The CDR3 DNA reads as TGTGCAAGTCGCTTAGCGCGGGACAGGCATTCCTACGAGCAGTACTTC.

This clone appeared a single time. The chain employs TRBV4-1 and TRBJ2-5; TRBD2 matches 11 bases. With V trimmed by 4 bases and J by 3 bases, 4 bases remained unmatched. CDR3 size: 15 residues. Germline V gene lookup returns CDR1 MGHRA and CDR2 YSYEKL. DNA for the CDR3: TGCGCCAGCAGCCGGCTGGGACTAGCGGAAGAGACCCAGTACTTC. Its translation: CASSRLGLAEETQYF.

V usage is TRBV27 and J usage is TRBJ2-3; possibly TRBD1 for D (5 bases). This CDR3 contains 14 residues. Trimming removed 8 bases at V and 4 bases at J, with 16 bases between. The germline CDR1 and CDR2 sequences are MNHEY and SMNVEV (reference sequence). CDR3 coding DNA: TGTGCCAGCGCGACAGCGAGGTTCGCAGATACGCAGTATTTT. Its translation: CASATARFADTQYF.

CDR3 region: CASSFWSIAGGVDTQYF. Here the CDR3 DNA reads TGTGCCAGCAGCTTTTGGTCCATAGCGGGGGGGGTAGATACGCAGTATTTT. The chain employs TRBV7-9 and TRBJ2-3; 11 bases are a match to TRBD2. Germline CDR1 is SEHNR and CDR2 is FQNEAQ (reference sequence). This CDR3 contains 17 residues. With V trimmed by 3 bases and J by 5 bases, 10 bases remained unmatched. Combining the CDR3 with reference TRBV7-9 and TRBJ2-3 gives the whole variable domain DTGVSQNPRHKITKRGQNVTFRCDPISEHNRLYWYRQTLGQGPEFLTYFQNEAQLEKSRLLSDRFSAERPKGSFSTLEIQRTEQGDSAMYLCASSFWSIAGGVDTQYFGPGTRLTVL.

The chain recombines TRBV7-3 with TRBJ2-1; 15 positions match TRBD2. The ends lost 1 base at V and 9 bases at J; junction bases unmatched: 4. The CDR3 contains 16 residues. CDR1 is SGHTA and CDR2 is FQGTGA in the germline V gene. CDR3 amino acids: CASSLRTSGGAGEQFF. DNA of the CDR3: TGTGCCAGCAGCTTAAGGACTAGCGGGGGGGCCGGTGAGCAGTTCTTC. Drawing the rest from reference TRBV7-3 and TRBJ2-1, the complete variable domain is GAGVSQTPSNKVTEKGKYVELRCDPISGHTALYWYRQSLGQGPEFLIYFQGTGAADDSGLPNDRFFAVRPEGSVSTLKIQRTERGDSAVYLCASSLRTSGGAGEQFFGPGTRLTVL.

The rearrangement links TRBV6-5 to TRBJ1-1, with D maybe TRBD1 (6 bases). The CDR3 has 14 residues. The germline V gene has CDR1 MNHEY and CDR2 SVGAGI. V lost 3 bases, J lost 11 bases, and 19 bases lay in between. CDR3 bases: TGTGCCAGCAGTTATCAGGGACACCTCCTTGAGGCTTTCTTT. Translation: CASSYQGHLLEAFF.

This clone occurred once. The chain carries TRBV6-5 and TRBJ2-7, with TRBD1 matching over 12 bases. There are 14 residues in the CDR3. Germline CDR1 is MNHEY and CDR2 is SVGAGI. Losses at the gene ends were 7 bases for V and 6 bases for J; bases not matched to a gene: 7. The chain's CDR3 is CASTPGQGAFEQYF. The DNA of the CDR3 is TGTGCCAGCACCCCGGGACAGGGGGCTTTCGAGCAGTACTTC.

This clone is a singleton in its sample. V and J are TRBV18 and TRBJ1-3; no reliable D call. The CDR3 is 16 amino acids. Trimming took off 0 bases at V and 2 bases at J, with 11 bases between the two ends. Germline CDR1 and CDR2: KGHSH and LQKENI. CDR3 residues: CASSPPGQRTGNTIYF. The CDR3 DNA follows: TGTGCCAGCTCACCACCTGGGCAGCGGACTGGAAACACCATATATTTT.

V usage is TRBV19 and J usage is TRBJ1-6; D gene uncertain. Trimming removed 3 bases from V and 3 bases from J, with 6 bases in between. CDR1 LNHDA and CDR2 SQIVND come from the germline V gene (reference sequence). The CDR3 has 14 amino acids. Here the CDR3 reads CASSIRLYNSPLHF. For the CDR3, the DNA is TGTGCCAGTAGTATTCGACTCTATAATTCACCCCTCCACTTT.

The chain couples TRBV9 to TRBJ1-2; perhaps TRBD1 as D (6 bases). This CDR3 is 11 amino acids long. Germline CDR1 is SGDLS and CDR2 is YYNGEE. V lost 6 bases to trimming and J lost 5 bases, with 8 bases between them. CDR3 nucleotide sequence: TGTGCCAGCACCCAGGGGTATGGCTACACCTTC. Translation: CASTQGYGYTF.

To note about this clone: The same CDR3 can be traced to other DNA sequences in this sample. The V gene is TRBV5-1, the J gene TRBJ2-3; D gene ambiguous. CDR3 size: 17 residues. V shed 3 bases and J shed 0 bases, with 17 bases lying between them. Germline V CDR1 and CDR2: SGHRS, YFSETQ. DNA of the CDR3: TGCGCCAGCAGCTCGAGATTTACCCCACTTAGCACAGATACGCAGTATTTT. Translated, it gives CASSSRFTPLSTDTQYF.

The chain is built from TRBV6-5 and TRBJ1-1; possible D gene TRBD1, 5 bases. From germline, CDR1 is MNHEY and CDR2 SVGAGI. Trimming took 2 bases from V and 1 from J, leaving 11 bases between them. The CDR3 runs 15 residues. The CDR3 sequence is CASSYPSGGNTEAFF. In DNA, the CDR3 is TGTGCCAGCAGTTACCCTTCGGGGGGGAACACTGAAGCTTTCTTT.

This clone was counted between two and nine times. J is TRBJ1-2 and V is TRBV27; D may be TRBD1 (6 bases). The V gene's germline CDR1 is MNHEY and CDR2 SMNVEV (reference sequence). CDR3 length equals 14 residues. V was shortened by 4 bases and J by 4 bases, with 13 bases between the two germline ends. The CDR3 is CASSSRRGFYGYTF. For the CDR3, the DNA is TGTGCCAGCAGTTCCCGCAGGGGATTCTATGGCTACACCTTC.

The chain links TRBV10-1 to TRBJ1-1, with D possibly matching TRBD1 (5 bases). The CDR3 is 11 residues long. Germline V gene lookup returns CDR1 WNHNN and CDR2 SYGVQD (reference sequence). V gave up 6 bases and J gave up 7 bases, with 9 bases separating them. The CDR3 sequence: CASSDRDEAFF. The CDR3 bases are TGCGCCAGCAGCGACAGAGATGAAGCTTTCTTT.

In this sample, this clone turned up once. This rearrangement joins TRBV29-1 to TRBJ2-7, with 9 bases fitting TRBD1. Germline V CDR1 and CDR2: SQVTM, ANQGSEA. The V and J ends lost 5 bases and 4 bases, in that order; junction bases with no gene match: 6. The CDR3 runs to 13 residues. The CDR3 sequence is CSVSGTGFYEQYF. CDR3 bases: TGCAGCGTTTCCGGGACAGGGTTTTACGAGCAGTACTTC.

The CDR3 sequence: CASTESLYNSPLHF. CDR3 in DNA: TGTGCCAGTACAGAAAGTCTCTATAATTCACCCCTCCACTTT. V is TRBV19 and J is TRBJ1-6, with no clear D. The germline gives CDR1 LNHDA, CDR2 SQIVND (reference sequence). The CDR3 has 14 residues. Trimming took 7 bases from V and 3 from J, leaving 10 bases between them.

V usage is TRBV7-6 and J usage is TRBJ2-3; D is perhaps TRBD2 (6 bases). This CDR3 has 16 residues. V was trimmed by 5 bases and J by 0 bases, leaving 15 bases between them. Germline V gene data show CDR1 as SGHVS and CDR2 as FNYEAQ. CDR3 DNA: TGTGCCAGCAGCGAATTATGGGGGACTAGCACAGATACGCAGTATTTT. Translating it yields CASSELWGTSTDTQYF.

The V and J genes are TRBV18 and TRBJ1-5; no firm D call. This CDR3 is 16 amino acids long. Germline assignment: CDR1 KGHSH and CDR2 LQKENI. Trimming left V 2 bases short and J 5 bases short, with 16 bases between. The CDR3 protein is CASSPEVSATYQPQHF. CDR3 coding DNA: TGTGCCAGCTCACCAGAGGTGTCAGCGACGTATCAGCCCCAGCATTTT.

The V and J genes are TRBV6-5 and TRBJ2-5; 9 bases fit TRBD2. Trimming took 5 bases from V and 4 from J; bases not matched to a gene: 8. The germline CDR1 and CDR2 sequences are MNHEY and SVGAGI. The CDR3 loop spans 15 amino acids. The CDR3 spells CASSIEAGGGETQYF. CDR3 nucleotides: TGTGCCAGCAGTATCGAAGCGGGGGGAGGAGAGACCCAGTACTTC.